This T cell receptor (beta chain) was retrieved from a study of lymphopenia after photon versus proton radiotherapy. The study, taken as a whole, reports: Under photons, naive T cells and diversity fell while effector/memory populations rose. After lymphocyte nadir, photon-treated repertoires showed oligoclonal expansion, especially CD8+ Temra. Larger post-nadir TCR diversity loss correlated inversely with survival in deceased patients. Only patients who died were analyzed for survival; proton advantage is unproven.

Note on this clone: Its antigen is unidentified.

Sequencing was performed with immunoSEQ multiplex PCR; in TCRdb, only in-frame clones are kept and a portion is missing. The repertoire has some 30,000 clones, 90% of them found once; the top ten carry around 6.5%. V trimming: 6 bases; J trimming: 2 bases; junction bases outside the gene matches: 13. Germline-derived CDR1 and CDR2 are SGHDT and YYEEEE. The CDR3 spans 16 residues. Here the sequenced sample was peripheral blood, taken from a patient treated with photon-based radiotherapy. The genes are TRBV5-6 and TRBJ2-5; TRBD1 aligns across 7 bases. The sequence came from a woman between 45 and 60 years old with pancreatic cancer. The DNA of the CDR3 is TGTGCCAGCAACATACAGGGGTTCGTAGGGCAAGAGACCCAGTACTTC. This translates into CASNIQGFVGQETQYF.